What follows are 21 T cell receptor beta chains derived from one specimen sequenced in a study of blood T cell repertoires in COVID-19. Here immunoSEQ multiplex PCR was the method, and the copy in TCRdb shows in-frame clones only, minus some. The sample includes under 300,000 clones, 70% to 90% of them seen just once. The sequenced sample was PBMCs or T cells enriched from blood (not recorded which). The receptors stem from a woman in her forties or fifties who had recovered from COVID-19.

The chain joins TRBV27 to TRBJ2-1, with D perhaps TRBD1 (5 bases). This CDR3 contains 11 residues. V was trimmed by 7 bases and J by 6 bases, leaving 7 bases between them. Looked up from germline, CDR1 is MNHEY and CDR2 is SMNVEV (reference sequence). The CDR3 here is CASKQVNEQFF. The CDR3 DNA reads TGTGCCAGCAAACAGGTCAATGAGCAGTTCTTC.

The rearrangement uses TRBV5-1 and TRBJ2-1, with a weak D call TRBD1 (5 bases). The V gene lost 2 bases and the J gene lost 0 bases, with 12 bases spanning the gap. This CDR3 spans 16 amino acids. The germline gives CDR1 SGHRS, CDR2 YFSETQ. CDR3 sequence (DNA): TGCGCCAGCAGCTTAAGCCCCACAGGCTCCTACAATGAGCAGTTCTTC. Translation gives CASSLSPTGSYNEQFF.

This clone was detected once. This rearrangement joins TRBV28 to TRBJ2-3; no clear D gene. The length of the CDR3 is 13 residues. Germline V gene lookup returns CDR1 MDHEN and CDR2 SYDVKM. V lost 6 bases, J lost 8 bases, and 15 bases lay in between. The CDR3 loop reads CASRPQVSPTQYF. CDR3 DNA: TGTGCCAGCAGGCCCCAGGTCTCCCCTACGCAGTATTTT.

CDR3 in amino acids: CASSLSRLNYGYTF. CDR3 DNA sequence: TGTGCCAGCAGTTTATCGAGGTTAAACTATGGCTACACCTTC. The chain carries TRBV27 and TRBJ1-2; unclear D gene. Trimming took off 0 bases at V and 2 bases at J, with 7 bases between the two ends. Germline CDR1 and CDR2: MNHEY and SMNVEV (reference sequence). The CDR3 length is 14 residues.

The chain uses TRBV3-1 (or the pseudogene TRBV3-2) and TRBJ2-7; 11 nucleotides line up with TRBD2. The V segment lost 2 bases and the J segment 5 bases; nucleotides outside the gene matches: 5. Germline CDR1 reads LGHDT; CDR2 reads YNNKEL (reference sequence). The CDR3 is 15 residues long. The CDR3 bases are TGTGCCAGCAGCCAACTGCTAGCGGGAGGAGACGAGCAGTACTTC. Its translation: CASSQLLAGGDEQYF.

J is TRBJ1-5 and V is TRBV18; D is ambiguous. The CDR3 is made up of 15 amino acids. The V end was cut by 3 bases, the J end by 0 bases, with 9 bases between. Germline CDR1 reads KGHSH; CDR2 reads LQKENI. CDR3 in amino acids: CASSPEQYSNQPQHF. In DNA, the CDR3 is TGTGCCAGCTCACCCGAACAGTATAGCAATCAGCCCCAGCATTTT. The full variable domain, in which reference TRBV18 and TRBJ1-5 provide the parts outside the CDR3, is NAGVMQNPRHLVRRRGQEARLRCSPMKGHSHVYWYRQLPEEGLKFMVYLQKENIIDESGMPKERFSAEFPKEGPSILRIQQVVRGDSAAYFCASSPEQYSNQPQHFGDGTRLSIL.

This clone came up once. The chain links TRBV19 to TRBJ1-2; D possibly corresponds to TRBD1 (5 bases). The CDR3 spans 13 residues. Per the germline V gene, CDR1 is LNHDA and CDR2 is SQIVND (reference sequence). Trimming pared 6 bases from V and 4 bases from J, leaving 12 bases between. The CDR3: CASRDNGLYGYTF. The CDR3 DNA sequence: TGTGCCAGTAGGGACAACGGGCTCTATGGCTACACCTTC.

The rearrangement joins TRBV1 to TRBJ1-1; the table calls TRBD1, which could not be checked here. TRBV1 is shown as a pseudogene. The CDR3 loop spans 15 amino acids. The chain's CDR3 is CTSSQVVQRNTEAFF. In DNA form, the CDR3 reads TGCACCAGCAGCCAAGTGGTACAGAGGAACACTGAAGCTTTCTTT.

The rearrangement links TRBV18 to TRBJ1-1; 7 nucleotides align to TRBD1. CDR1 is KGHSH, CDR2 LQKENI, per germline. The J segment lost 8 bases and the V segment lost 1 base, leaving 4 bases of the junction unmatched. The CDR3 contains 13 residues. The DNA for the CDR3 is TGTGCCAGCTCACCACTTCAGGACAGGGAAGCTTTCTTT. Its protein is CASSPLQDREAFF.

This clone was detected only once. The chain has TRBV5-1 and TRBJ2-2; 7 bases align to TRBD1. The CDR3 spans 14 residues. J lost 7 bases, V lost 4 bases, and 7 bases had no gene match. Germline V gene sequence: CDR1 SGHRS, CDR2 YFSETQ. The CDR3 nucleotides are TGCGCCAGCAGCCGAGCGACAGGGCACGGGGAGCTGTTTTTT. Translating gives CASSRATGHGELFF.

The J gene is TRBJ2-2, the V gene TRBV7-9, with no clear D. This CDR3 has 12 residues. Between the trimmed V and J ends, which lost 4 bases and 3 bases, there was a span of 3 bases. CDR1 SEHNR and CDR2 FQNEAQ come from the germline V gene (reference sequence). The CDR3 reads CASSSYTGELFF. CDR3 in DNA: TGTGCCAGCAGCTCCTACACCGGGGAGCTGTTTTTT.

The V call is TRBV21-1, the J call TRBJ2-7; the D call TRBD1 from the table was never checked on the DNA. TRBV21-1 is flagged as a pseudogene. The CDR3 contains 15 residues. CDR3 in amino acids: CASSKRGQGGYEQYF. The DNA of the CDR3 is TGTGCCAGCAGCAAACGAGGACAGGGGGGTTACGAGCAGTACTTC.

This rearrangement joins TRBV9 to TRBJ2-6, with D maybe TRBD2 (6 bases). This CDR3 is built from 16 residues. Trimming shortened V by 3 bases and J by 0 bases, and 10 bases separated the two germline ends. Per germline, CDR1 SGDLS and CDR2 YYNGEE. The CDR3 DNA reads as TGTGCCAGCAGCGGGAGGGTCCACTCTGGGGCCAACGTCCTGACTTTC. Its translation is CASSGRVHSGANVLTF.

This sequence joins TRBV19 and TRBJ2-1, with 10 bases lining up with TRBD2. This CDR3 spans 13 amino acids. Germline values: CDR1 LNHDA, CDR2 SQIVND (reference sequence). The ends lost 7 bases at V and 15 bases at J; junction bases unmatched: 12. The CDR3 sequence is CASTPFGTSGTFF. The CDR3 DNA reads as TGTGCCAGTACCCCATTCGGTACTAGCGGGACGTTCTTC.

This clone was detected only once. The CDR3 DNA is TGTGCCAGCAGTGAAGCGCCGGCGGGAGGGAACACCGGGGAGCTGTTTTTT. Translating gives CASSEAPAGGNTGELFF. V usage is TRBV6-1 and J usage is TRBJ2-2; 8 bases agree with TRBD2. This CDR3 has 17 amino acids. J gave up 1 base and V 0 bases, and 4 bases lay outside the gene matches. Germline CDR1 and CDR2: MNHNS and SASEGT.

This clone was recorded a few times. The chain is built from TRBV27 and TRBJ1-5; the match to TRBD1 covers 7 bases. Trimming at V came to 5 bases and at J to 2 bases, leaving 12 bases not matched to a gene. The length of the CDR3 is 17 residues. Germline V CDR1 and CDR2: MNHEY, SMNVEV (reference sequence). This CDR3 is CASSLGFGQGGNQPQHF. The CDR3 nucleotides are TGTGCCAGCAGTCTGGGTTTCGGGCAGGGGGGCAATCAGCCCCAGCATTTT.

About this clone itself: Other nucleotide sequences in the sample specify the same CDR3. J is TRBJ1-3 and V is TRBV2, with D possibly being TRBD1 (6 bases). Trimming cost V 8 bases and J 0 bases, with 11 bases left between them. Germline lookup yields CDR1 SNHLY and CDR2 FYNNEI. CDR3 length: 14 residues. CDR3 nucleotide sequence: TGTGCCAGCCGAGGGACACCCTCTGGAAACACCATATATTTT. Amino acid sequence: CASRGTPSGNTIYF. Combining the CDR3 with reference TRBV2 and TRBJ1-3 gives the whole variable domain EPEVTQTPSHQVTQMGQEVILRCVPISNHLYFYWYRQILGQKVEFLVSFYNNEISEKSEIFDDQFSVERPDGSNFTLKIRSTKLEDSAMYFCASRGTPSGNTIYFGEGSWLTVV.

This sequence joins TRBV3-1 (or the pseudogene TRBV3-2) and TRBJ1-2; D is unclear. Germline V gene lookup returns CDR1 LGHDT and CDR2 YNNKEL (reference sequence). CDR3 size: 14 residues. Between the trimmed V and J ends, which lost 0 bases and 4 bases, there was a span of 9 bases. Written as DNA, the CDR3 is TGTGCCAGCAGCCAAGATCGCACGGTCTATGGCTACACCTTC. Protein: CASSQDRTVYGYTF.

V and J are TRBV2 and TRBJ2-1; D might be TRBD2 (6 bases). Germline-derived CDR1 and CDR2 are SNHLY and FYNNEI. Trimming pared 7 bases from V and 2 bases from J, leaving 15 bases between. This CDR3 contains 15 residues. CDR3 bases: TGTGCCAGCAAATCAACGGAGGGCCCCTACAATGAGCAGTTCTTC. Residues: CASKSTEGPYNEQFF.

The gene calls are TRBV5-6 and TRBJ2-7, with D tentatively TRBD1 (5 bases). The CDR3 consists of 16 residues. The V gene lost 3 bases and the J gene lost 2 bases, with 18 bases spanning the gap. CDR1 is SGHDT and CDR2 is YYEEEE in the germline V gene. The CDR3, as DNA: TGTGCCAGCAGCTCCTTTCCTAGACAGCCCACCTACGAGCAGTACTTC. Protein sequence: CASSSFPRQPTYEQYF.

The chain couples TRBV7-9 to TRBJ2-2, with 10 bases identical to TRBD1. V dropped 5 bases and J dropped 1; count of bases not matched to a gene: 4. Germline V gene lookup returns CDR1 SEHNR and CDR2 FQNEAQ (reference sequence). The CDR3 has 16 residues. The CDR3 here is CASSRQGALNTGELFF. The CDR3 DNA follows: TGTGCCAGCAGCCGACAGGGGGCTTTGAACACCGGGGAGCTGTTTTTT.